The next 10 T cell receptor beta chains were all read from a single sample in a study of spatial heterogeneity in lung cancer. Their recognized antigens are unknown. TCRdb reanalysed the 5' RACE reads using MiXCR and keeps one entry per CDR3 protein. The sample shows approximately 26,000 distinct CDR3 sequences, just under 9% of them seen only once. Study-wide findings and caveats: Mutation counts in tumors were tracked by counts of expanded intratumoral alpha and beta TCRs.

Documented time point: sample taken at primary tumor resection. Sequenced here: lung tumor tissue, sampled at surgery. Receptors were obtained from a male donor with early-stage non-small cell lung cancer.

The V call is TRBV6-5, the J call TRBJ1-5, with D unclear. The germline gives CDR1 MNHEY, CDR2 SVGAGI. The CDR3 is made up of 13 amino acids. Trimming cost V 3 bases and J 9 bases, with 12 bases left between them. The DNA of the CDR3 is TGTGCCAGCAGTTATAACAAAGAACGGCCCCAGCATTTT. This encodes CASSYNKERPQHF.

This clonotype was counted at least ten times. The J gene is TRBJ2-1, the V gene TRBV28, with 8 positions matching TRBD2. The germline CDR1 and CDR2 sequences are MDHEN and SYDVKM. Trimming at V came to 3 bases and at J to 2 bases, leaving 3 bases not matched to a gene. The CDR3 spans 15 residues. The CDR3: CASSFAGGPYNEQFF. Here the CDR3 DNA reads TGTGCCAGCAGTTTTGCGGGGGGCCCCTACAATGAGCAGTTCTTC.

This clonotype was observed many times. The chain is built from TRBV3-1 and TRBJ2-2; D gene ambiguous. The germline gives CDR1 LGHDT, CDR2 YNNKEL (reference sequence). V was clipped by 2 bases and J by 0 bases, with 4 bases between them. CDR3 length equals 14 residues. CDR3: CASSQQSNTGELFF. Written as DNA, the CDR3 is TGTGCCAGCAGCCAACAGTCGAACACCGGGGAGCTGTTTTTT.

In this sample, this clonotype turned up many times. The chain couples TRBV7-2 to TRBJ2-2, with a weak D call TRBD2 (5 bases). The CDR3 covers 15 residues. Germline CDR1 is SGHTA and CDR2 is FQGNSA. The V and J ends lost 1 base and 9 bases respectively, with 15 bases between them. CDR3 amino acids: CASSLDGSRGRELFF. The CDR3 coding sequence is TGTGCCAGCAGCTTAGATGGGAGCCGCGGAAGGGAGCTGTTTTTT.

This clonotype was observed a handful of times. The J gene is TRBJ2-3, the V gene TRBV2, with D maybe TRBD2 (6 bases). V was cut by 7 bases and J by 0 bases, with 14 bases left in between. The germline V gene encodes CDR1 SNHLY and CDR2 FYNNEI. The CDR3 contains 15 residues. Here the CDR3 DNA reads TGTGCCAGCAAAGGGAGGCTTCGGAGCACAGATACGCAGTATTTT. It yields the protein CASKGRLRSTDTQYF.

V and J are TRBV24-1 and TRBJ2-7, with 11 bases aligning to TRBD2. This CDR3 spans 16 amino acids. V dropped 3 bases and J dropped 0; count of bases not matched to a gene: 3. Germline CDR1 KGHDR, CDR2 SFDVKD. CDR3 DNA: TGTGCCACCAGTGATACCGGGACTAGCGGCTCCTACGAGCAGTACTTC. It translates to CATSDTGTSGSYEQYF.

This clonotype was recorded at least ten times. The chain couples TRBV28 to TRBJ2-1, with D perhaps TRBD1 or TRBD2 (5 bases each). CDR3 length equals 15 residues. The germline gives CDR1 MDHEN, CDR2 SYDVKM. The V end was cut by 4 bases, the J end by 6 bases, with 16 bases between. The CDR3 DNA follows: TGTGCCAGCAGTTCATCGGGGCTTCTTCGCAATGAGCAGTTCTTC. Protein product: CASSSSGLLRNEQFF.

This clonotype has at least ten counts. The CDR3 nucleotides are TGTGCCAGCAGTTTCGCGGGTGAACAGGGGGACGGCGGGGAGCTGTTTTTT. Translating it yields CASSFAGEQGDGGELFF. The rearrangement uses TRBV28 and TRBJ2-2; 8 bases align to TRBD1. The CDR3 spans 17 residues. J was trimmed by 7 bases and V by 3 bases; bases with no gene match: 13. Germline values: CDR1 MDHEN, CDR2 SYDVKM.

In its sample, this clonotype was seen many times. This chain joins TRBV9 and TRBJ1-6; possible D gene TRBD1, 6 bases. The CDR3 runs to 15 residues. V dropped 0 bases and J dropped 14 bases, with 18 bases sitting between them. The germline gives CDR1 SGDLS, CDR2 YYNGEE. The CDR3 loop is CASSVGRGAPLSLHF. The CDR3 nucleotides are TGTGCCAGCAGCGTAGGAAGGGGGGCCCCCCTGTCCCTCCACTTT.

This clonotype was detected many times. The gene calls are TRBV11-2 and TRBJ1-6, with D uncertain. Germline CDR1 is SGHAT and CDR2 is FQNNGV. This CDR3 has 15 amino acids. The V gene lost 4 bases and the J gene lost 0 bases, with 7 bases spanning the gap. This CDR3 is CASSSGISYNSPLHF. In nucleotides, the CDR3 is TGTGCCAGCAGCTCGGGGATCTCCTATAATTCACCCCTCCACTTT.